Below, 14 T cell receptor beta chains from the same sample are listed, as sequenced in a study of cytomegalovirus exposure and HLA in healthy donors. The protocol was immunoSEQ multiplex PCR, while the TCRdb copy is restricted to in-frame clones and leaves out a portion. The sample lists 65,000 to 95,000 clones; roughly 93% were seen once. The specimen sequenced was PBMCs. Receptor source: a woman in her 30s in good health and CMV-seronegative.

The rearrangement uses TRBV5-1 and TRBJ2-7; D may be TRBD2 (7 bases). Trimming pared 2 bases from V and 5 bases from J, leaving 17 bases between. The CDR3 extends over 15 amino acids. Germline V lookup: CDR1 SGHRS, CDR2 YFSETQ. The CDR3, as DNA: TGCGCCAGCAGCTTAGGGGGGGGGAATCCCCACGAGCAGTACTTC. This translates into CASSLGGGNPHEQYF.

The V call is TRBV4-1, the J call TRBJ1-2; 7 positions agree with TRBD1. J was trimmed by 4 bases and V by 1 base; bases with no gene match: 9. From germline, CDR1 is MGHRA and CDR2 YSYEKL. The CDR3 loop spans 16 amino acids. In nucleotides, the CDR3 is TGCGCCAGCAGCCAAGTCGGTGCAGGGGGTACCTATGGCTACACCTTC. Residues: CASSQVGAGGTYGYTF.

CDR3 amino acids: CASSLPLAGYQPQHF. CDR3 DNA: TGTGCCAGCAGTTTACCGCTCGCGGGGTATCAGCCCCAGCATTTT. The chain uses TRBV28 and TRBJ1-5; D call uncertain. The V end was cut by 2 bases, the J end by 5 bases, with 13 bases between. This CDR3 is built from 15 residues. CDR1 is MDHEN and CDR2 is SYDVKM in the germline V gene.

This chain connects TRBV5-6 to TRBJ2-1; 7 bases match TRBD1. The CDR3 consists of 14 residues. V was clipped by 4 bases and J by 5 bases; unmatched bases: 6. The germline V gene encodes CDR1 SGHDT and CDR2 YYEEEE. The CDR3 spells CASSPVTGNNEQFF. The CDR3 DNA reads TGTGCCAGCAGCCCGGTGACAGGGAACAATGAGCAGTTCTTC.

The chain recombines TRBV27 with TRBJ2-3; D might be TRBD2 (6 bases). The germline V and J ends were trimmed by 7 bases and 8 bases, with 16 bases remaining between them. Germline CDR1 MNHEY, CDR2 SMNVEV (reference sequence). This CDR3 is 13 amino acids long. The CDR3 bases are TGTGCCAGCAACAGCGGGCCTACCGGTACGCAGTATTTT. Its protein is CASNSGPTGTQYF.

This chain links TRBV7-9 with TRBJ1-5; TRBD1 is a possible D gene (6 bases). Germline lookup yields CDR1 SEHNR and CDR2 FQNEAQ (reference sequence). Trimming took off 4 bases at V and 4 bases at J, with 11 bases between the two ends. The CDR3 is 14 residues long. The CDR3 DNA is TGTGCCAGCAGCTCCGGACAGATAAATCAGCCCCAGCATTTT. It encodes CASSSGQINQPQHF.

The CDR3 reads CASSAQGGARPAFF. CDR3 coding DNA: TGTGCCAGCAGTGCGCAGGGCGGGGCCCGTCCTGCTTTCTTT. The V and J genes are TRBV2 and TRBJ1-1; D is possibly TRBD1 (5 bases). CDR1 is SNHLY and CDR2 is FYNNEI in the germline V gene. Trimming took 4 bases from V and 11 from J, leaving 20 bases between them. There are 14 residues in the CDR3.

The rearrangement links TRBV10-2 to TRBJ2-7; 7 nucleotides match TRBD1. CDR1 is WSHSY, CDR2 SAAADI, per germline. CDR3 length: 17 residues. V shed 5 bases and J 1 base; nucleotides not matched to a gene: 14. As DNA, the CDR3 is TGCGCCAGCAGTAAGGGCAGGGGGTCTCGATTGTCCTACGAGCAGTACTTC. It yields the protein CASSKGRGSRLSYEQYF.

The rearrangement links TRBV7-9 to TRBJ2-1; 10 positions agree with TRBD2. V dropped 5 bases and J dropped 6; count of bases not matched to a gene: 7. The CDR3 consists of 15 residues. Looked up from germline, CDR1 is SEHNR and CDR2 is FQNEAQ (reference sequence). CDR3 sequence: CASSLASGSLNEQFF. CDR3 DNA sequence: TGTGCCAGCAGCCTCGCTAGCGGGAGCCTCAATGAGCAGTTCTTC.

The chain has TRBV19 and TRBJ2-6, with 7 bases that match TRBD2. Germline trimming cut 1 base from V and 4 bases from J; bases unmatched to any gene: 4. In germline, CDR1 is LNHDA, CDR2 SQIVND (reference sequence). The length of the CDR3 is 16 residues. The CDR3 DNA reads TGTGCCAGTAGTATAGGGGGAGGGACCGGGGCCAACGTCCTGACTTTC. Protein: CASSIGGGTGANVLTF.

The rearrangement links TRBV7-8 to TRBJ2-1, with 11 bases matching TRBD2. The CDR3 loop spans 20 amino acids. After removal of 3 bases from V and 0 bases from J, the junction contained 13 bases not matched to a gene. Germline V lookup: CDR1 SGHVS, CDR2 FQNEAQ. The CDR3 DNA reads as TGTGCCAGCAGCTTGGTTAGGATCCGACTAGCGGGACCCTCCTACAATGAGCAGTTCTTC. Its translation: CASSLVRIRLAGPSYNEQFF.

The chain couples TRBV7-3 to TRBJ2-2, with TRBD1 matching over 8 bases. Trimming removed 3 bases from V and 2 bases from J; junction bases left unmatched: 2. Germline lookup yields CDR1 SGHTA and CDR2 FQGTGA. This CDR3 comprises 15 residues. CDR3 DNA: TGTGCCAGCAGCTTCGACAGGGGAAACACCGGGGAGCTGTTTTTT. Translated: CASSFDRGNTGELFF.

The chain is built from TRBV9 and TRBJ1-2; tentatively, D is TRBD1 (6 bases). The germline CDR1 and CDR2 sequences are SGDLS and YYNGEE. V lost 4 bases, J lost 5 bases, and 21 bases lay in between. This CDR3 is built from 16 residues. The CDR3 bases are TGTGCCAGCAGCAACCTATTACAGGGCCATGCGTATGGCTACACCTTC. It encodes CASSNLLQGHAYGYTF.

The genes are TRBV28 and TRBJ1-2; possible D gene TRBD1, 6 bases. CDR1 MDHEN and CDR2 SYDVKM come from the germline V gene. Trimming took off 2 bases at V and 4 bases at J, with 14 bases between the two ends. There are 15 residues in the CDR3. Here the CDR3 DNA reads TGTGCCAGCAGTTTACCGTTTTCACAGGGCTATGGCTACACCTTC. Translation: CASSLPFSQGYGYTF.